This T cell receptor (beta chain) was recovered during a study of blood T cell repertoires in COVID-19 (dated by TCRdb to the early 2020s). With regard to the full study: Collaborator samples came from the United States, Italy and Spain and covered acute and convalescent phases of COVID-19. The prospective study material was composed of cDNA or gDNA derived from T cells, B-cell-depleted T cells, or PBMCs. Deeply sampled blood TCRbeta repertoires from subjects exposed to, actively infected with, or recovered from COVID-19 were included in the dataset. The repertoires were released in a freely available public database meant as a resource for research on the immune response to SARS-CoV-2. The samples were drawn from the first 160 participants of the ongoing ImmuneRACE study and from over 950 subjects provided by 6 global collaborators. Nearly every sample came with metadata listing a de-identified subject ID, COVID-19 status, age in years and sex. Where available, HLA class I and class II types were taken from metadata supplied by the sample provider and were not determined by assay-based typing.

One collaborating source in Seattle enrolled patients while the patients were actively infected and followed the patients over time throughout the course of disease. The collaborating institutions used their own protocols to collect whole blood in K2EDTA tubes. For TCRbeta analysis, collaborator samples were shipped as frozen whole blood, as isolated PBMCs, or as DNA extracted from either sample type. TCRbeta CDR3 regions were amplified from genomic DNA by means of the immunoSEQ Assay, a bias-controlled multiplex PCR. In the original analysis: The number of nucleated cells in each sample was estimated by amplification of reference gene primers within the assay. To quantify the absolute abundance of each unique TCRbeta CDR3 rearrangement, sequence reads were collapsed and filtered. For each sample, productive Simpson clonality was calculated as the square root of Simpson's diversity index across productive rearrangements. TCRdb provides this immuneACCESS table in a form limited to in-frame rearrangements. Some clones are lacking; in checked studies, under half of them reflect an unresolved V gene, and why the rest are absent is not known. The V and J calls and the clone size are those of that table, but D and trimming were determined from the DNA. The sample data list approximately 340,000 clones, and roughly 87% of these were observed just once. The ten largest clones represent roughly a tenth of the sample.

Paper-wide results and their limitations: How much clinical and demographic metadata was included differed by source and by participant, and the metadata was provided uncurated.

Its CDR3 holds 14 amino acids, cysteine through phenylalanine. CDR3 DNA is the only sequence kept; it has 42 bases, read in frame from the first base. The germline V gene provides CDR1 SGHRS and CDR2 YFSETQ. V lost 4 bases and J lost 2 bases; the stretch between them is 12 bases long. Regarding this clone: Its cognate antigen has yet to be identified. Per-nucleotide qualities are absent, and no much larger clonotype sits a single base away.

The rearranged segments are TRBV5-1 and TRBJ1-2; a tentative D match to TRBD1 spans 5 bases. The sequencing sample was made of peripheral blood. This clonotype originated in a man aged 25 to 40 with COVID-19, enrolled during active disease. The CDR3 corresponds to CASSNRGLNYGYTF. DNA sequence: TGCGCCAGCAGCAATAGGGGACTGAACTATGGCTACACCTTC.